Listed below are T cell receptor beta chains from one sample, sequenced in a study of blood T cell repertoires in COVID-19. Profiling relied on immunoSEQ multiplex PCR, and the TCRdb table lists in-frame clones only, not all of them. This table holds 210,000 or so clones, 86% found once. Sequenced sample: PBMCs or T cells enriched from blood (not recorded which). The receptors were gathered from a woman aged 45-65 years in a cohort exposed to, infected with or recovered from COVID-19 (not recorded which). The CDR3 runs from the conserved cysteine through the conserved F or W. A D gene is named only where the DNA matches it firmly. Clone sizes are given selectively: once, few, many, or a class where the clone is expanded.

V gene: TRBV11-2
J gene: TRBJ1-1
D gene: -
clone size: -
CDR3 DNA: TGTGCCAGCAGCTTCTTGGCGGTTTCGAACAAATTGAACACTGAAGCTTTCTTT
CDR3 protein: CASSFLAVSNKLNTEAFF

V gene: TRBV7-2
J gene: TRBJ1-4
D gene: -
clone size: few
CDR3 DNA: TGTGCCAGCAGCTTAGAGGGCAGGTTCGAGGGTGAAAAACTGTTTTTT
CDR3 protein: CASSLEGRFEGEKLFF

V gene: TRBV12-3/TRBV12-4
J gene: TRBJ1-2
D gene: -
clone size: -
CDR3 DNA: TGTGCCAGCACCGATGGGGGGATGTATGGCTACACCTTC
CDR3 protein: CASTDGGMYGYTF

V gene: TRBV7-2
J gene: TRBJ2-3
D gene: -
clone size: -
CDR3 DNA: TGTGCCAGCAGCTTACACAGGAACACAGATACGCAGTATTTT
CDR3 protein: CASSLHRNTDTQYF

V gene: TRBV5-6
J gene: TRBJ2-5
D gene: -
clone size: -
CDR3 DNA: TGTGCCAGCAGCTTTCCGCAAGAGACCCAGTACTTC
CDR3 protein: CASSFPQETQYF

V gene: TRBV7-2
J gene: TRBJ2-7
D gene: TRBD1
clone size: -
CDR3 DNA: TGTGCCAGCAGCTTTCCCGACAGGGGGCTATTCGAGCAGTACTTC
CDR3 protein: CASSFPDRGLFEQYF

V gene: TRBV6-5
J gene: TRBJ1-1
D gene: -
clone size: -
CDR3 DNA: TGTGCCAGCAGTCGGCGGGGCTTGAACACTGAAGCTTTCTTT
CDR3 protein: CASSRRGLNTEAFF

V gene: TRBV5-1
J gene: TRBJ2-2
D gene: TRBD2
clone size: -
CDR3 DNA: TGCGCCAGCAGCTTGGCCGGTCTGCCCGGGACTAGCAACACCGGGGAGCTGTTTTTT
CDR3 protein: CASSLAGLPGTSNTGELFF

V gene: TRBV19
J gene: TRBJ2-5
D gene: -
clone size: -
CDR3 DNA: TGTGCCAGTAGTATTGGAGGGGTTGGGGGGACCCAGTACTTC
CDR3 protein: CASSIGGVGGTQYF

V gene: TRBV9
J gene: TRBJ1-2
D gene: -
clone size: -
CDR3 DNA: TGTGCCAGCAGCCCAACGGGGGGCAGGAATGGCTACACCTTC
CDR3 protein: CASSPTGGRNGYTF

V gene: TRBV6-2/TRBV6-3
J gene: TRBJ1-1
D gene: -
clone size: -
CDR3 DNA: TGTGCCAGCAGTCGGGCGACAGAGAACACTGAAGCTTTCTTT
CDR3 protein: CASSRATENTEAFF

V gene: TRBV7-9
J gene: TRBJ1-1
D gene: TRBD1
clone size: -
CDR3 DNA: TGTGCCAGCAGCACAGGACAGGGGAGAGACACTGAAGCTTTCTTT
CDR3 protein: CASSTGQGRDTEAFF

V gene: TRBV10-3
J gene: TRBJ2-3
D gene: -
clone size: -
CDR3 DNA: TGTGCCATCAGTGGTCAAACAGGGAGTGGGGATACGCAGTATTTT
CDR3 protein: CAISGQTGSGDTQYF

V gene: TRBV14
J gene: TRBJ2-1
D gene: -
clone size: -
CDR3 DNA: TGTGCCAGCAGCCAAGCCTCCGGGTTGGGGCCTCAGTTCTTC
CDR3 protein: CASSQASGLGPQFF

V gene: TRBV4-1
J gene: TRBJ2-1
D gene: -
clone size: -
CDR3 DNA: TGCGCCAGCAGCCAAGATAGCAATGAGCAGTTCTTC
CDR3 protein: CASSQDSNEQFF

V gene: TRBV5-5
J gene: TRBJ2-7
D gene: TRBD1
clone size: -
CDR3 DNA: TGTGCCAGCAGCTTTCCGGACAGGGCCCACGAGCAGTACTTC
CDR3 protein: CASSFPDRAHEQYF

V gene: TRBV7-9
J gene: TRBJ1-2
D gene: TRBD1
clone size: once
CDR3 DNA: TGTGCCAGCAGCTCCTTAAGGGCGGTGGGGGACAGCCAGGTTAATGGCTACACCTTC
CDR3 protein: CASSSLRAVGDSQVNGYTF

V gene: TRBV5-6
J gene: TRBJ1-5
D gene: -
clone size: few
CDR3 DNA: TGTGCCAGCAGTTTTGCAAGAGGGGGGGCTGGGTTCACTACCCAGCATTTT
CDR3 protein: CASSFARGGAGFTTQHF

V gene: TRBV6-5
J gene: TRBJ1-1
D gene: -
clone size: -
CDR3 DNA: TGTGCCAGTTTACAGGGCTGGGGCACTGAAGCTTTCTTT
CDR3 protein: CASLQGWGTEAFF

V gene: TRBV5-6
J gene: TRBJ2-2
D gene: -
clone size: -
CDR3 DNA: TGTGCCAGCAGCTCGAGGGCGGACCTTCCCACCGGGGAGCTGTTTTTT
CDR3 protein: CASSSRADLPTGELFF

V gene: TRBV30
J gene: TRBJ2-3
D gene: TRBD2
clone size: -
CDR3 DNA: TGTGCCTGGAGTCTATTAGCGGGGGGCGGCGTTACGCAGTATTTT
CDR3 protein: CAWSLLAGGGVTQYF

V gene: TRBV7-2
J gene: TRBJ1-2
D gene: -
clone size: once
CDR3 DNA: TGTGCCAGCAGCTTACCCTCCAGGCAGGGTGGCTACACCTTC
CDR3 protein: CASSLPSRQGGYTF

V gene: TRBV7-8
J gene: TRBJ2-1
D gene: TRBD2
clone size: -
CDR3 DNA: TGTGCCAGCAGCACTACTAGCGGGGGGGCCTTTGAGCAGTTCTTC
CDR3 protein: CASSTTSGGAFEQFF

V gene: TRBV28
J gene: TRBJ1-4
D gene: -
clone size: -
CDR3 DNA: TGTGCCAGCAGCCCTTCCGGATCGGGTGTCGAAAAACTGTTTTTT
CDR3 protein: CASSPSGSGVEKLFF

V gene: TRBV10-1
J gene: TRBJ1-5
D gene: TRBD1
clone size: -
CDR3 DNA: TGCGCCAGCAGGGTCGGACAGGGGGGCCTCTCCCGGAGCCAGCCCCAGCATTTT
CDR3 protein: CASRVGQGGLSRSQPQHF

V gene: TRBV12-1
J gene: TRBJ2-2
D gene: -
clone size: -
CDR3 DNA: TGTGCCAGCAGCCTACCCCACAGACCGAAAAAAAACAACACCGGGGAGCTGTTTTTT
CDR3 protein: CASSLPHRPKKNNTGELFF

V gene: TRBV12-3/TRBV12-4
J gene: TRBJ1-1
D gene: TRBD1
clone size: -
CDR3 DNA: TGTGCCAGCAGGCTCGACAGGGGCCCGATCGCTTTCTTT
CDR3 protein: CASRLDRGPIAFF

V gene: TRBV19
J gene: TRBJ2-1
D gene: -
clone size: -
CDR3 DNA: TGTGCCAGTAGTATGGGACACCTAGCCTACAATGAGCAGTTCTTC
CDR3 protein: CASSMGHLAYNEQFF

V gene: TRBV23-1
J gene: TRBJ2-2
D gene: -
clone size: -
CDR3 DNA: TGCGCCAGCAGTCACCCAGGGTTAAGGACCGGGGAGCTGTTTTTT
CDR3 protein: CASSHPGLRTGELFF

V gene: TRBV2
J gene: TRBJ2-2
D gene: -
clone size: -
CDR3 DNA: TGTGCCAGCATGACAGCAGCGAACACCGGGGAGCTGTTTTTT
CDR3 protein: CASMTAANTGELFF

V gene: TRBV18
J gene: TRBJ1-2
D gene: -
clone size: -
CDR3 DNA: TGTGCCAGCTCACCACCTGCGGGGTTTTATGGCTACACCTTC
CDR3 protein: CASSPPAGFYGYTF

V gene: TRBV28
J gene: TRBJ1-3
D gene: -
clone size: -
CDR3 DNA: TGTGCCAGCAGCCCCCCGGGGGACGCGGGAAACACCATATATTTT
CDR3 protein: CASSPPGDAGNTIYF

V gene: TRBV5-1
J gene: TRBJ2-5
D gene: -
clone size: few
CDR3 DNA: TGCGCCAGCAGCTTGTCAAGCGCCGAGACCCAGTACTTC
CDR3 protein: CASSLSSAETQYF

V gene: TRBV6-5
J gene: TRBJ2-5
D gene: -
clone size: -
CDR3 DNA: TGTGCCAGCAGTTCGCCGGGACTCACTCAAGAGACCCAGTACTTC
CDR3 protein: CASSSPGLTQETQYF

V gene: TRBV11-3
J gene: TRBJ1-1
D gene: -
clone size: -
CDR3 DNA: TGTGCCAGCAGCTTGAGGGATGGGGCTGAAGCTTTCTTT
CDR3 protein: CASSLRDGAEAFF

V gene: TRBV10-3
J gene: TRBJ1-2
D gene: TRBD1
clone size: -
CDR3 DNA: TGTGCCATCAGGCCCCGGGACAGGGCCTATGGCTACACCTTC
CDR3 protein: CAIRPRDRAYGYTF

V gene: TRBV11-3
J gene: TRBJ1-1
D gene: TRBD1
clone size: -
CDR3 DNA: TGTGCCAGCAGCCAGGGGGTGAACACTGAAGCTTTCTTT
CDR3 protein: CASSQGVNTEAFF

V gene: TRBV19
J gene: TRBJ1-3
D gene: -
clone size: once
CDR3 DNA: TGTGCCAGTAGTATGAGGGACACCAGCTCTGGAAACACCATATATTTT
CDR3 protein: CASSMRDTSSGNTIYF

V gene: TRBV29-1
J gene: TRBJ2-3
D gene: TRBD2
clone size: -
CDR3 DNA: TGCAGCGTTGAGCCCCGCCCCCAGCGGGGGAACACAGATACGCAGTATTTT
CDR3 protein: CSVEPRPQRGNTDTQYF

V gene: TRBV2
J gene: TRBJ2-3
D gene: TRBD1
clone size: -
CDR3 DNA: TGTGCCAGCAGTTTTGACAGGGCCCGCACAGATACGCAGTATTTT
CDR3 protein: CASSFDRARTDTQYF

V gene: TRBV11-2
J gene: TRBJ2-2
D gene: -
clone size: -
CDR3 DNA: TGTGCCAGCAGCCAGACGACAGGTTGGGGACCAGGCACCGGGGAGCTGTTTTTT
CDR3 protein: CASSQTTGWGPGTGELFF

V gene: TRBV9
J gene: TRBJ2-3
D gene: TRBD2
clone size: -
CDR3 DNA: TGTGCCAGCAGCCCTCGCCGGGGCGGGGGGGCCGCAGATACGCAGTATTTT
CDR3 protein: CASSPRRGGGAADTQYF

V gene: TRBV28
J gene: TRBJ2-7
D gene: TRBD2
clone size: -
CDR3 DNA: TGTGCCAGCAGTGACCGGGGGGGCGTCTACGAGCAGTACTTC
CDR3 protein: CASSDRGGVYEQYF

V gene: TRBV19
J gene: TRBJ1-1
D gene: TRBD1
clone size: few
CDR3 DNA: TGTGCCAGTAGTATTCGGGGGACAGGGGTAGGGACTGAAGCTTTCTTT
CDR3 protein: CASSIRGTGVGTEAFF

V gene: TRBV5-1
J gene: TRBJ1-1
D gene: TRBD1
clone size: -
CDR3 DNA: TGCGCCAGCAGCTATATCGTCGACAGGGCCACTGAAGCTTTCTTT
CDR3 protein: CASSYIVDRATEAFF

V gene: TRBV5-1
J gene: TRBJ1-1
D gene: -
clone size: -
CDR3 DNA: TGCGCCAGCAGCTTAGGACATGCAGCTTTCTTT
CDR3 protein: CASSLGHAAFF